The clone carrying this T cell receptor beta chain is deemed large. Its specificity is not known. Libraries were prepared by immunoSEQ multiplex PCR; TCRdb keeps only in-frame clonotypes and omits some of them. The repertoire consists of 110,000 to 150,000 clones, with around 90% occurring once and the leading ten covering just over 5.5%. This CDR3 has 13 residues. Germline CDR1 reads SGHNT; CDR2 reads YYREEE (reference sequence). V shed 2 bases and J shed 5 bases, with 10 bases lying between them. The data were obtained in a study of T cell responses to AZD1222 COVID-19 vaccine. Whole-study results and caveats: White British donors predominated, females outnumbered males, and clonal diversity was possibly underestimated. The study sampled repertoires only after the peak T cell response.

The source is an adult in good health. V and J are TRBV5-4 and TRBJ2-5; the D gene could be TRBD1 or TRBD2 (6 bases each). Sequenced here: peripheral blood, sampled on day 0 of AZD1222 vaccination. CDR3 amino acids: CASSFTGRETQYF. The CDR3 DNA is TGTGCCAGCAGCTTTACAGGGAGGGAGACCCAGTACTTC. Full variable domain (missing parts from reference TRBV5-4 and TRBJ2-5): ETGVTQSPTHLIKTRGQQVTLRCSSQSGHNTVSWYQQALGQGPQFIFQYYREEENGRGNFPPRFSGLQFPNYSSELNVNALELDDSALYLCASSFTGRETQYFGPGTRLLVL.